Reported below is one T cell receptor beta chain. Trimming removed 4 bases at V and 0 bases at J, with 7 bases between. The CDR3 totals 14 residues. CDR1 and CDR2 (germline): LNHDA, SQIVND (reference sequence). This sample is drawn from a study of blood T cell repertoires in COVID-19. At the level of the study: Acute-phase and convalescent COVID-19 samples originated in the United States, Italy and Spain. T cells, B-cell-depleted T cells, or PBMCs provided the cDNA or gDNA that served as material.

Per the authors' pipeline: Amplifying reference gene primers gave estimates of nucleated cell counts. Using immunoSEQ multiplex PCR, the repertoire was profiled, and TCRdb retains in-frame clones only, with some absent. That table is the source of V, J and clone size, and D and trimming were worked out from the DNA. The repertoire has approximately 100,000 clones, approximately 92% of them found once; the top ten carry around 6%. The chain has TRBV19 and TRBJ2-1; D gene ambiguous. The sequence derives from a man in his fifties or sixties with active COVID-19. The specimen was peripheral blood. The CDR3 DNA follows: TGTGCCAGTAGTAAAGCCGGCTCCTACAATGAGCAGTTCTTC. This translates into CASSKAGSYNEQFF.